A selection of T cell receptor beta chains follows, all from one sample in a study of T cell clones after liver transplantation. Produced via immunoSEQ multiplex PCR; TCRdb's table is partial and in-frame only. The sample shows thousands of clones, 70% of them seen only once. The sequenced sample was CD8+ T cells from blood, obtained before liver transplant. These receptors all come from a human donor who received a liver transplant. Each CDR3 is given with its conserved first and last residue. D genes are given only for firm matches. Clone size, where shown, is once, few, many, or a class for clones that have expanded.

d_gene: NA; j_gene: TRBJ2-1; abundance: NA; v_gene: TRBV6-4; CDR3nt: TGTGCCAGCAGTGATCAGCTGGAGAACAATGAGCAGTTCTTC; CDR3aa: CASSDQLENNEQFF
d_gene: NA; j_gene: TRBJ2-7; abundance: NA; v_gene: TRBV13; CDR3nt: TGTGCCAGCAGCCCGAGGGACGGAGCCTACGAGCAGTACTTC; CDR3aa: CASSPRDGAYEQYF
d_gene: NA; j_gene: TRBJ2-1; abundance: NA; v_gene: TRBV5-6; CDR3nt: TGTGCCAGCACACAGTCTTCCTACAATGAGCAGTTCTTC; CDR3aa: CASTQSSYNEQFF
d_gene: NA; j_gene: TRBJ1-2; abundance: NA; v_gene: TRBV2; CDR3nt: TGTGCCAGCCGAAAATCAACCGAGGCCCACCACTATGGCTACACCTTC; CDR3aa: CASRKSTEAHHYGYTF
d_gene: TRBD1; j_gene: TRBJ2-1; abundance: NA; v_gene: TRBV9; CDR3nt: TGTGCCAGCAGCGCGGGACAGGGGGATGAGCAGTTCTTC; CDR3aa: CASSAGQGDEQFF
d_gene: TRBD1; j_gene: TRBJ2-5; abundance: NA; v_gene: TRBV7-8; CDR3nt: TGTGCCAGCACCGGAGACAGGGTAAATGAAGAGACCCAGTACTTC; CDR3aa: CASTGDRVNEETQYF
d_gene: TRBD1; j_gene: TRBJ2-3; abundance: NA; v_gene: TRBV5-6; CDR3nt: TGTGCCAGCAGCTTAGGGACAGGGGCCCCCACAGATACGCAGTATTTT; CDR3aa: CASSLGTGAPTDTQYF
d_gene: NA; j_gene: TRBJ2-3; abundance: few; v_gene: TRBV9; CDR3nt: TGTGCCAGCAGTCCGTGGACAGGCACAGATACGCAGTATTTT; CDR3aa: CASSPWTGTDTQYF
d_gene: NA; j_gene: TRBJ1-1; abundance: few; v_gene: TRBV6-5; CDR3nt: TGTGCCAGCAGTGCCAACATGTTCACTGAAGCTTTCTTT; CDR3aa: CASSANMFTEAFF
d_gene: NA; j_gene: TRBJ1-2; abundance: NA; v_gene: TRBV6-5; CDR3nt: TGTGCCAGCAGTTACTCGATAGGAGGGGATAGCTATGGCTACACCTTC; CDR3aa: CASSYSIGGDSYGYTF
d_gene: NA; j_gene: TRBJ2-5; abundance: NA; v_gene: TRBV7-9; CDR3nt: TGTGCCAGCAGCCCGGGACTGGAAGAGACCCAGTACTTC; CDR3aa: CASSPGLEETQYF
d_gene: TRBD1; j_gene: TRBJ1-2; abundance: medium-sized; v_gene: TRBV2; CDR3nt: TGTGCCAGCAGTGAGACAGGGGGCGGCTATGGCTACACCTTC; CDR3aa: CASSETGGGYGYTF
d_gene: TRBD2; j_gene: TRBJ2-1; abundance: NA; v_gene: TRBV5-8; CDR3nt: TGTGCCAGCAGCGCACTAGCGGACTACAATGAGCAGTTCTTC; CDR3aa: CASSALADYNEQFF
d_gene: NA; j_gene: TRBJ2-3; abundance: NA; v_gene: TRBV9; CDR3nt: TGTGCCAGCAGCGTATACCCAGGGACAGATACGCAGTATTTT; CDR3aa: CASSVYPGTDTQYF
d_gene: TRBD1; j_gene: TRBJ1-4; abundance: NA; v_gene: TRBV19; CDR3nt: TGTGCCAGTAGTATAGATCCTACAGGGGGCCACCATGAAAAACTGTTTTTT; CDR3aa: CASSIDPTGGHHEKLFF
d_gene: NA; j_gene: TRBJ2-1; abundance: NA; v_gene: TRBV27; CDR3nt: TGTGCCAGCAGTTGGTGGGCCTACGCGGATGAGCAGTTCTTC; CDR3aa: CASSWWAYADEQFF
d_gene: TRBD2; j_gene: TRBJ2-3; abundance: NA; v_gene: TRBV6-1; CDR3nt: TGTGCCAGCAGTGAGACTAGCGGGGGGGCAGATACGCAGTATTTT; CDR3aa: CASSETSGGADTQYF
d_gene: NA; j_gene: TRBJ1-2; abundance: NA; v_gene: TRBV10-3; CDR3nt: TGTGCCATCAGTGACAGCGGGGGCGATAATCCGGGTGGCTACACCTTC; CDR3aa: CAISDSGGDNPGGYTF
d_gene: TRBD1; j_gene: TRBJ1-3; abundance: NA; v_gene: TRBV29-1; CDR3nt: TGCAGCGTCCAGGGGGGGGACTCTGGAAACACCATATATTTT; CDR3aa: CSVQGGDSGNTIYF
d_gene: TRBD2; j_gene: TRBJ2-1; abundance: NA; v_gene: TRBV5-6; CDR3nt: TGTGCCAGCAGCTCCTGGACTAGGTGGAATGAGCAGTTCTTC; CDR3aa: CASSSWTRWNEQFF
d_gene: TRBD2; j_gene: TRBJ2-3; abundance: NA; v_gene: TRBV27; CDR3nt: TGTGCCAGCAGTTCCCAACTAGCGGATACGCAGTATTTT; CDR3aa: CASSSQLADTQYF
d_gene: NA; j_gene: TRBJ2-2; abundance: NA; v_gene: TRBV9; CDR3nt: TGTGCCAGCAGCGCAGGGGGGAGTAACACCGGGGAGCTGTTTTTT; CDR3aa: CASSAGGSNTGELFF
d_gene: NA; j_gene: TRBJ1-1; abundance: NA; v_gene: TRBV19; CDR3nt: TGTGCCAGTAGTATAGATCGGGCTAGCGGGGAGAAAATGAACACTGAAGCTTTCTTT; CDR3aa: CASSIDRASGEKMNTEAFF
d_gene: TRBD1; j_gene: TRBJ1-2; abundance: NA; v_gene: TRBV29-1; CDR3nt: TGCAGCGTTGAACTGCCAGGACAGGGTACTGGCTACACCTTC; CDR3aa: CSVELPGQGTGYTF
d_gene: TRBD1; j_gene: TRBJ2-3; abundance: NA; v_gene: TRBV5-5; CDR3nt: TGTGCCAGCAGCTTGGCCGACTTGATAAGGGGGCCGGGGGATACGCAGTATTTT; CDR3aa: CASSLADLIRGPGDTQYF
d_gene: TRBD1; j_gene: TRBJ2-7; abundance: NA; v_gene: TRBV4-1; CDR3nt: TGCGCCAGCAGCCAAGCCGGGACAGGGGGAGACGAGCAGTACTTC; CDR3aa: CASSQAGTGGDEQYF
d_gene: TRBD1; j_gene: TRBJ1-2; abundance: NA; v_gene: TRBV6-5; CDR3nt: TGTGCCAGCAGTTACTCCGAGACAGGGAGTGGCTACACCTTC; CDR3aa: CASSYSETGSGYTF
d_gene: NA; j_gene: TRBJ1-1; abundance: NA; v_gene: TRBV6-5; CDR3nt: TGTGCCAGCAGTTATTTCGGTGGGGACACTGAAGCTTTCTTT; CDR3aa: CASSYFGGDTEAFF
d_gene: NA; j_gene: TRBJ1-4; abundance: NA; v_gene: TRBV20-1; CDR3nt: TGCAGTGCTAGGGATGAAAAACTGTTTTTT; CDR3aa: CSARDEKLFF
d_gene: TRBD2; j_gene: TRBJ2-1; abundance: NA; v_gene: TRBV19; CDR3nt: TGTGCCAGTAGTATCGGACTAGCGCCTTACAATGAGCAGTTCTTC; CDR3aa: CASSIGLAPYNEQFF
d_gene: NA; j_gene: TRBJ2-5; abundance: NA; v_gene: TRBV7-6; CDR3nt: TGTGCCAGCAGCGGCATGGAAGAGACCCAGTACTTC; CDR3aa: CASSGMEETQYF
d_gene: NA; j_gene: TRBJ2-3; abundance: NA; v_gene: TRBV4-3; CDR3nt: TGCGCCAGCAGCCAAGGCGAGGGAGACAGCACAGATACGCAGTATTTT; CDR3aa: CASSQGEGDSTDTQYF
d_gene: TRBD1; j_gene: TRBJ2-6; abundance: NA; v_gene: TRBV2; CDR3nt: TGTGCCAGCAGTGGCACAGGGGTCAAGAGCTCTGGGGCCAACGTCCTGACTTTC; CDR3aa: CASSGTGVKSSGANVLTF
d_gene: TRBD2; j_gene: TRBJ2-5; abundance: NA; v_gene: TRBV28; CDR3nt: TGTGCCAGCAGTCCCCGGCTAGCGGGGGGGCGAGGAGAGACCCAGTACTTC; CDR3aa: CASSPRLAGGRGETQYF